Below, 2 T cell receptor beta chains from the same sample are listed, as sequenced in a study of cytomegalovirus exposure and HLA in healthy donors. The PCR employed 60 Vbeta primers together with 13 Jbeta primers. The repertoire was sequenced with immunoSEQ multiplex PCR; TCRdb's copy has only in-frame clones and lacks some. The sample holds roughly 100,000 clones; more than 65% are singletons and the top ten take more than 2.5%. The specimen sequenced was PBMCs. The receptors originated from a young man in good health and CMV-seronegative.

For the CDR3, the DNA is TGTGCCAGCAGTTTTTTGGGCAGTGAGCAGTTCTTC. As protein: CASSFLGSEQFF. The chain links TRBV27 to TRBJ2-1; D gene ambiguous. Germline loops: CDR1 MNHEY, CDR2 SMNVEV (reference sequence). Trimming removed 3 bases from V and 9 bases from J, with 9 bases in between. The CDR3 is 12 residues long.

This rearrangement joins TRBV2 to TRBJ1-4; D gene uncertain. CDR1 is SNHLY, CDR2 FYNNEI, per germline. This CDR3 has 15 amino acids. In nucleotides, the CDR3 is TGTGTCGCACAGCAAATGTCGGTAACGGGAGAAAAACTGTTTTTT. It is translated as CVAQQMSVTGEKLFF. Variable domain in full (rest from reference TRBV2 and TRBJ1-4): EPEVTQTPSHQVTQMGQEVILRCVPISNHLYFYWYRQILGQKVEFLVSFYNNEISEKSEIFDDQFSVERPDGSNFTLKIRSTKLEDSAMYFCVAQQMSVTGEKLFFGSGTQLSVL.